What follows describes a single TCR beta chain. One end of the junction varies from germline; a read error may be responsible. Sequencing of TCR beta was performed on blood CD8+ T cells and on blood CD4+ T cells. Recently defined diagnostic criteria for definite or probable disease were fulfilled by Susac syndrome patients. Germline V gives CDR1 SEHNR, CDR2 FQNEAQ (reference sequence). The CDR3 consists of 11 residues. The entry originates in a study of CD8 T cells in Susac syndrome. On the study more broadly: When blood was collected, patients with Susac syndrome were therapy-naive, were taking corticosteroids, or were receiving intravenous immunoglobulin alone.

Roughly 0.45 to 1 ug RNA was reverse transcribed with random hexamers. Amplification of TCR beta CDR3 was carried out by immunoSEQ multiplex PCR, which covered 54 Vbeta and 13 Jbeta segments. TCRdb passed the immunoSEQ multiplex PCR reads through MiXCR, listing each CDR3 protein once. The sample records around 85,000 distinct CDR3 sequences, around 95% being singletons. Specimen: CD8+ T cells from PBMCs. This sequence originates from a human donor with Susac syndrome. This chain connects TRBV7-9 to TRBJ2-5; D unclear. CDR3 residues: CASSSGPGVHF. In DNA form, the CDR3 reads TGTGCCAGCAGCTCAGGCCCTGGAGTGCACTTC.